Listed below are T cell receptor beta chains from one sample, sequenced in a study of CD8+ T cells in alopecia areata. The protocol was immunoSEQ multiplex PCR, while the TCRdb copy is restricted to in-frame clones and leaves out a portion. The table has 110,000 or so clones, approximately 38% seen once. The sequencing input was CD4+ T cells sorted from blood. The receptor source for this set is a human donor with alopecia areata. The CDR3 runs from the conserved cysteine through the conserved F or W. A D gene is named only where the DNA matches it firmly. Clone size appears in some rows only: once, few, many, or a class for an expanded clone.

V gene	clone size	D gene	CDR3 protein
TRBV29-1	few	NA	CSVDNDYEQYF
TRBV29-1	NA	NA	CSVEGYYGYTF
TRBV20-1	NA	NA	CSASRAETQYF
TRBV30	NA	NA	CASTRGRANTEAFF
TRBV28	few	NA	CASSTRETQYF
TRBV29-1	few	NA	CSAAGQAGNTIYF
TRBV9	few	TRBD2	CASSVRSGSSYNEQFF
TRBV29-1	few	NA	CSAREASEGTEAFF
TRBV7-7	NA	NA	CASSSTGTQYF
TRBV7-2	few	NA	CASSSGVGTGELFF
TRBV29-1	NA	NA	CSVDLVPRDTHYTF
TRBV30	NA	NA	CAWSPAPYTDTQYF
TRBV18	NA	NA	CASSLDAGNNEQFF
TRBV29-1	NA	NA	CSVVVSGNTEAFF
TRBV30	NA	NA	CAWKPPGSYGYTF
TRBV6-6	NA	NA	CASTYRRGGQGDTQYF
TRBV9	NA	NA	CASSVGAVQETQYF
TRBV29-1	NA	TRBD1	CSASTGWGTDTQYF
TRBV7-2	NA	NA	CASSRGVGTYEQYF
TRBV6-5	NA	TRBD2	CASSYGSGILNEQFF
TRBV9	NA	NA	CASSVGQGTYEQYF
TRBV14	few	NA	CASSRGRVRTEAFF